The clone carrying this T cell receptor (beta chain) was recorded a few times. The sample belongs to a study of blood T cell repertoires in COVID-19. Trimming stripped 0 bases from V and 8 bases from J, with 20 bases between. CDR1 is SGHTS, CDR2 YDEGEE, per germline. The CDR3 runs 16 residues. TCRdb keeps only in-frame clones here, not all; method: immunoSEQ multiplex PCR. The data show tens of thousands of clones, with about 90% seen just once and 5.8% held by the top ten. The V call is TRBV5-8, the J call TRBJ1-2; weak D call: TRBD1 (6 bases). Sequencing used peripheral blood. This sequence was found in a man in his forties or fifties with active COVID-19. In nucleotides, the CDR3 is TGTGCCAGCAGCTTGGTCGTGTCAGGGGCGTATTGGGGCTACACCTTC. Its protein product is CASSLVVSGAYWGYTF.